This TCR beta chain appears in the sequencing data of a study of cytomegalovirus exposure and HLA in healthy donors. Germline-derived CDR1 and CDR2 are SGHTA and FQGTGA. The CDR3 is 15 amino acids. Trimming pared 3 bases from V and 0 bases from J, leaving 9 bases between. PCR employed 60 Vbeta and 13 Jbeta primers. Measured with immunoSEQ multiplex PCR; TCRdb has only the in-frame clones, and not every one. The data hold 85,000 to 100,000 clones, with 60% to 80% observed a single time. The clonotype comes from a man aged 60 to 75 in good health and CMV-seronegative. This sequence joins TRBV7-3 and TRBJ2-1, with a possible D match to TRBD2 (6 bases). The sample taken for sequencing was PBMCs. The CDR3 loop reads CASSFAGSSYNEQFF. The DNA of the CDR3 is TGTGCCAGCAGCTTCGCGGGGAGCTCCTACAATGAGCAGTTCTTC.